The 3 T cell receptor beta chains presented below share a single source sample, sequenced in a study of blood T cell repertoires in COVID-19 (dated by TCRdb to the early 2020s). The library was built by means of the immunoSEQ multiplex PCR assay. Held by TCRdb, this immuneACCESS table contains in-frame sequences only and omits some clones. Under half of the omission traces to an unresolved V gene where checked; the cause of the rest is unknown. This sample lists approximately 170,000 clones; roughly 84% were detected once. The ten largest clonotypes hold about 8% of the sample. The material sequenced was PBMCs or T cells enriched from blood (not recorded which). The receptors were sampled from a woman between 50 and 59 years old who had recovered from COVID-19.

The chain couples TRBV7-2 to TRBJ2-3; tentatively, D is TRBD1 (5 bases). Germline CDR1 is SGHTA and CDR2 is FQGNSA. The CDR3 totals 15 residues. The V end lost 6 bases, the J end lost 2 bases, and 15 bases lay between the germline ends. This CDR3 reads CASSTTQDNTDTQYF. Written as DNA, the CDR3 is TGTGCCAGCAGTACCACCCAGGACAACACAGATACGCAGTATTTT.

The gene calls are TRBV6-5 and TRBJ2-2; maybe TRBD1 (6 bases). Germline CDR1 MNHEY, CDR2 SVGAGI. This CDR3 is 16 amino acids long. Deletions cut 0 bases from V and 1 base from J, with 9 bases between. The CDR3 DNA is TGTGCCAGCAGTTACTCGATCAGGGGGAACACCGGGGAGCTGTTTTTT. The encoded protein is CASSYSIRGNTGELFF.

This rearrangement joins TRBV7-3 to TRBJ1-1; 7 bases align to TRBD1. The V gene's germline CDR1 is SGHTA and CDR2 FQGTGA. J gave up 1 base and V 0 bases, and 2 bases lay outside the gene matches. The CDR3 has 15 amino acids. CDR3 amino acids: CASSLTGQQNTEAFF. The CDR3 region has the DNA TGTGCCAGCAGCTTAACGGGACAGCAGAACACTGAAGCTTTCTTT.